This is a list of T cell receptor beta chains from one sample in a study of blood T cell repertoires in COVID-19. Method: immunoSEQ multiplex PCR; TCRdb's copy keeps in-frame clones and lacks some. This repertoire shows about 430,000 clones, about 88% found once; its top ten account for roughly 1.4%. The sequencing sample was made of PBMCs or T cells enriched from blood (not recorded which). These receptors all stem from a woman younger than 30 who had been exposed to COVID-19. Each CDR3 is given with its conserved first and last residue. The D gene is left open where the match is weak. A clone size is listed for some rows: how often the clone was seen (once, few, many), or a class if it is expanded.

clone_size j_call v_call d_call cdr3_aa cdr3_nt
. TRBJ2-1 TRBV10-2 . CASSDGLALYNEQFF TGCGCCAGCAGTGATGGGCTAGCGTTATACAATGAGCAGTTCTTC
. TRBJ2-5 TRBV25-1 . CASSEGRMGGPRETQYF TGTGCCAGCAGTGAAGGGCGTATGGGGGGACCACGGGAGACCCAGTACTTC
. TRBJ2-6 TRBV21-1 . CASSNGDTSGANVLTF TGTGCCAGCAGCAATGGGGACACCTCTGGGGCCAACGTCCTGACTTTC
. TRBJ1-4 TRBV24-1 . CATSDRDEKLFF TGTGCCACCAGTGACAGGGATGAAAAACTGTTTTTT
. TRBJ1-5 TRBV30 . CAWSRDSNQPQHF TGTGCCTGGAGTCGAGATAGCAATCAGCCCCAGCATTTT
once TRBJ2-2 TRBV29-1 . CSVRGSPDTGELFF TGCAGCGTGCGGGGAAGCCCCGACACCGGGGAGCTGTTTTTT
. TRBJ2-7 TRBV28 . CAGGGRFYEQYF TGTGCCGGTGGAGGGAGGTTTTACGAGCAGTACTTC
. TRBJ2-7 TRBV3-1/TRBV3-2 TRBD1 CASSLPGQGVYEQYF TGTGCCAGCAGCCTTCCGGGACAGGGGGTGTACGAGCAGTACTTC
. TRBJ2-1 TRBV30 TRBD2 CAWSPWPRGEFF TGTGCCTGGAGCCCATGGCCGCGGGGGGAGTTCTTC
. TRBJ2-7 TRBV7-9 TRBD1 CASSAGTGSYEQYF TGTGCCAGCAGTGCCGGGACAGGCTCCTACGAGCAGTACTTC
. TRBJ2-7 TRBV18 TRBD2 CASSPPIQRGDYEQYF TGTGCCAGCTCACCACCCATCCAGCGGGGGGACTACGAGCAGTACTTC
. TRBJ2-7 TRBV18 TRBD1 CASSVQGYYEQYF TGTGCCAGCTCGGTACAGGGGTACTACGAGCAGTACTTC
. TRBJ1-1 TRBV14 TRBD1 CASSQDLGQMNTEAFF TGTGCCAGCAGCCAAGATCTGGGACAGATGAACACTGAAGCTTTCTTT
few TRBJ1-1 TRBV11-2 . CASSLEGAGNTEAFF TGTGCCAGCAGCTTAGAGGGGGCGGGTAACACTGAAGCTTTCTTT
. TRBJ1-2 TRBV1 . CTSTRRTLSSDYGYTF TGCACCAGCACCCGACGGACACTCTCCTCGGACTATGGCTACACCTTC
. TRBJ1-5 TRBV19 . CASIDRPGGNQPQHF TGTGCCAGTATAGACAGACCTGGGGGCAATCAGCCCCAGCATTTT
. TRBJ1-4 TRBV7-8 TRBD1 CASSPPQGEEKLFF TGTGCCAGCAGCCCCCCGCAGGGGGAGGAAAAACTGTTTTTT
few TRBJ2-1 TRBV7-2 . CASSLIVISYNEQFF TGTGCCAGCAGCTTAATAGTGATCTCCTACAATGAGCAGTTCTTC
. TRBJ2-1 TRBV18 . CASSPNPQGYEQFF TGTGCCAGCTCACCAAACCCGCAGGGCTATGAGCAGTTCTTC
. TRBJ2-7 TRBV5-4 TRBD2 CASSKGLESYEQYF TGTGCCAGCAGCAAGGGACTAGAGTCCTACGAGCAGTACTTC
. TRBJ2-3 TRBV28 TRBD2 CASSLFSGGATDTQYF TGTGCCAGCAGTTTATTCAGCGGGGGGGCAACAGATACGCAGTATTTT
. TRBJ1-1 TRBV4-1 . CASSQVYGALGSEAFF TGCGCCAGCAGCCAAGTTTATGGGGCCTTGGGCAGTGAAGCTTTCTTT
. TRBJ1-4 TRBV7-9 . CASSLRGNELFF TGTGCCAGCAGCTTACGAGGGAATGAACTGTTTTTT
. TRBJ2-5 TRBV9 . CASSVGPRDQETQYF TGTGCCAGCAGCGTAGGGCCCAGGGATCAAGAGACCCAGTACTTC
. TRBJ2-7 TRBV28 . CASSLPGATYEQYF TGTGCCAGCAGTTTACCAGGGGCCACCTACGAGCAGTACTTC
. TRBJ2-2 TRBV9 TRBD2 CASSVALTSGNTGELFF TGTGCCAGCAGCGTAGCCCTCACTAGCGGTAACACCGGGGAGCTGTTTTTT
. TRBJ1-2 TRBV18 . CASSPSQGFYTF TGTGCCAGCTCACCTAGCCAGGGCTTCTACACCTTC
. TRBJ1-1 TRBV7-9 TRBD1 CASSPQGQVNTEAFF TGTGCCAGCAGCCCCCAGGGACAGGTGAACACTGAAGCTTTCTTT
. TRBJ1-2 TRBV2 TRBD1 CASSEEGTGLSGYTF TGTGCCAGCAGTGAAGAGGGGACAGGGCTTAGTGGCTACACCTTC
. TRBJ1-5 TRBV24-1 . CATSAGGGQPQHF TGTGCCACCAGCGCTGGGGGGGGCCAGCCCCAGCATTTT
. TRBJ2-1 TRBV9 TRBD1 CASSALQGAFNNEQFF TGTGCCAGCAGCGCCCTGCAGGGGGCGTTTAACAATGAGCAGTTCTTC
. TRBJ2-3 TRBV27 TRBD2 CASASGSGEDTQYF TGTGCCAGTGCGAGCGGGAGCGGAGAAGATACGCAGTATTTT
. TRBJ2-7 TRBV28 . CASSLGHYEQYF TGTGCCAGCAGCCTCGGACACTACGAGCAGTACTTC
. TRBJ1-1 TRBV7-8 . CASRTGSEAFF TGTGCCAGCAGGACAGGTTCCGAAGCTTTCTTT
. TRBJ2-5 TRBV9 TRBD2 CASSGASGGTQETQYF TGTGCCAGCAGCGGAGCTAGCGGGGGGACCCAAGAGACCCAGTACTTC
. TRBJ2-1 TRBV19 TRBD2 CASRSAGSGRAEQFF TGTGCCAGTAGGTCGGCAGGTAGCGGGAGAGCTGAGCAGTTCTTC
. TRBJ2-3 TRBV4-2 TRBD2 CASSLRGTSGKTDTQYF TGTGCCAGCAGCCTACGAGGGACTAGCGGGAAGACAGATACGCAGTATTTT
. TRBJ2-6 TRBV27 . CASLFWRFSSGANVLTF TGTGCCAGCCTTTTTTGGCGGTTTAGCTCTGGGGCCAACGTCCTGACTTTC
. TRBJ1-1 TRBV5-1 . CASSPDRLMNTEAFF TGCGCCAGCAGCCCCGACAGGTTAATGAACACTGAAGCTTTCTTT
. TRBJ1-5 TRBV28 . CASSFQVSNQPQHF TGTGCCAGCAGTTTCCAGGTTAGCAATCAGCCCCAGCATTTT
. TRBJ2-1 TRBV7-2 TRBD2 CASSLELTSEGGNEQFF TGTGCCAGCAGCTTAGAGCTGACTAGCGAAGGGGGCAATGAGCAGTTCTTC
. TRBJ1-4 TRBV11-2 . CATTGGNEKLFF TGTGCCACGACAGGTGGGAATGAAAAACTGTTTTTT
. TRBJ1-1 TRBV29-1 TRBD1 CSVETGWSTEAFF TGCAGCGTAGAGACAGGGTGGAGCACTGAAGCTTTCTTT
. TRBJ1-6 TRBV5-1 . CASSVTVHNSPLHF TGCGCCAGCAGTGTGACAGTCCATAATTCACCCCTCCACTTT
. TRBJ2-4 TRBV2 . CASFPAGLAKNIQYF TGTGCCAGCTTCCCCGCGGGGCTAGCCAAAAACATTCAGTACTTC
. TRBJ2-2 TRBV29-1 . CSVYRDGAPGELFF TGCAGCGTTTACAGGGACGGGGCCCCAGGGGAGCTGTTTTTT
. TRBJ1-2 TRBV27 TRBD1 CASSLTTGYGYTF TGTGCCAGCAGTTTGACGACAGGGTATGGCTACACCTTC
. TRBJ2-7 TRBV7-2 . CASSPRAGLYEQYF TGTGCCAGCAGCCCAAGAGCGGGCCTATACGAGCAGTACTTC
. TRBJ1-3 TRBV12-3/TRBV12-4 . CASHQRNTIYF TGTGCCAGCCATCAAAGAAACACCATATATTTT
. TRBJ2-7 TRBV10-1 TRBD1 CASSDGTGGYEQYF TGCGCCAGCAGTGATGGGACAGGGGGTTACGAGCAGTACTTC
. TRBJ2-7 TRBV18 . CASSPRGNEQYF TGTGCCAGCTCACCACGCGGAAACGAGCAGTACTTC
once TRBJ1-5 TRBV28 . CASSRLSPPGVNQPQHF TGTGCCAGCAGTCGGTTGTCACCACCCGGGGTCAATCAGCCCCAGCATTTT